The sequence of this TCR beta chain was determined in a study of blood T cell repertoires in COVID-19. Participants were aged about 18 to 90 years, lived in under 30 US areas, and enrolled virtually. Participant-given clinical history determined each cohort assignment. How the authors handled the data: Estimates of nucleated cell counts were drawn from the amplification of reference gene primers. The table came from immunoSEQ multiplex PCR; TCRdb's copy has only in-frame clones and leaves some out. V, J and clone size reflect that table, while D and trimming were determined from the DNA. The data contain a few hundred thousand clones, around 86% of them singletons. Trimming took 6 bases from V and 2 from J; bases not matched to a gene: 5. There are 15 residues in the CDR3. Looked up from germline, CDR1 is LNHDA and CDR2 is SQIVND (reference sequence).

The sequenced sample consisted of PBMCs or T cells enriched from blood (not recorded which). The chain couples TRBV19 to TRBJ1-5; 9 bases agree with TRBD1. This TCR derives from a woman in her thirties or forties with acute COVID-19. The CDR3 sequence: CASRDRGGGNQPQHF. The CDR3 DNA reads TGTGCCAGTAGGGACAGGGGAGGGGGCAATCAGCCCCAGCATTTT.